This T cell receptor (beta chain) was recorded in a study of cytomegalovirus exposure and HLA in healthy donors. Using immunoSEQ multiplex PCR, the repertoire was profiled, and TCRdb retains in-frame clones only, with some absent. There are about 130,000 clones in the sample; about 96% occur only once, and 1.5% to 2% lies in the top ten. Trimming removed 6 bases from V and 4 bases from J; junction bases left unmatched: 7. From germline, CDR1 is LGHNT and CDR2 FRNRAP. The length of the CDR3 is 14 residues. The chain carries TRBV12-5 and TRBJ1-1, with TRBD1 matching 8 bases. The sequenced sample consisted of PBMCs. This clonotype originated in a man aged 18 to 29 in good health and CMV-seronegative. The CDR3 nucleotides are TGTGCTAGTGGACAGGGGGACAGACGCACTGAAGCTTTCTTT. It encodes CASGQGDRRTEAFF.